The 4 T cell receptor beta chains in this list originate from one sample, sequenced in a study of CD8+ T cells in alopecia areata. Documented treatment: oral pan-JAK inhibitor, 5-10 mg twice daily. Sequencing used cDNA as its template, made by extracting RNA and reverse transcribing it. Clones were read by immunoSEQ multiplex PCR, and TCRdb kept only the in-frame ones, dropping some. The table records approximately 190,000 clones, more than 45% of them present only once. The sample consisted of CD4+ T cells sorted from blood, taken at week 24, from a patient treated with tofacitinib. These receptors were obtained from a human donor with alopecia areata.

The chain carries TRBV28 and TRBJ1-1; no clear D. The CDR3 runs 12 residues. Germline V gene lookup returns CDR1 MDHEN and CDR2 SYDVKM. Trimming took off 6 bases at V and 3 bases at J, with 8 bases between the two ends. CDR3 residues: CASRIAHTEAFF. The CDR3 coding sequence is TGTGCCAGCAGGATAGCGCACACTGAAGCTTTCTTT.

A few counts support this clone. CDR3 nucleotides: TGTGCCAGCGAACTCGGGACTAGAGGACAAGAGACCCAGTACTTC. It codes for CASELGTRGQETQYF. The genes are TRBV28 and TRBJ2-5, with TRBD2 identical over 8 bases. V gave up 8 bases and J gave up 2 bases; unmatched junction bases: 10. The CDR3 loop spans 15 amino acids. CDR1 is MDHEN and CDR2 is SYDVKM in the germline V gene.

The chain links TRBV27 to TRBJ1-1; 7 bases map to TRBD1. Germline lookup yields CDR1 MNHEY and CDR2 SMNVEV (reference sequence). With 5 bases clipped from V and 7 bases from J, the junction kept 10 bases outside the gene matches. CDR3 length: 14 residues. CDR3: CASSPDWGTDEAFF. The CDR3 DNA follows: TGTGCCAGCAGTCCCGACTGGGGGACAGATGAAGCTTTCTTT.

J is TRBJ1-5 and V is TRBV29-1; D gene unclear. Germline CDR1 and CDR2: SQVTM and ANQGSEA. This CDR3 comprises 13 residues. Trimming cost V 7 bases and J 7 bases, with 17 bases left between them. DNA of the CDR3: TGCAGCGCAACGGAAGCCCCTGGACAGCCCCAGCATTTT. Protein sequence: CSATEAPGQPQHF. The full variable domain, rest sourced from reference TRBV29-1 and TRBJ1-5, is SAVISQKPSRDICQRGTSLTIQCQVDSQVTMMFWYRQQPGQSLTLIATANQGSEATYESGFVIDKFPISRPNLTFSTLTVSNMSPEDSSIYLCSATEAPGQPQHFGDGTRLSIL.